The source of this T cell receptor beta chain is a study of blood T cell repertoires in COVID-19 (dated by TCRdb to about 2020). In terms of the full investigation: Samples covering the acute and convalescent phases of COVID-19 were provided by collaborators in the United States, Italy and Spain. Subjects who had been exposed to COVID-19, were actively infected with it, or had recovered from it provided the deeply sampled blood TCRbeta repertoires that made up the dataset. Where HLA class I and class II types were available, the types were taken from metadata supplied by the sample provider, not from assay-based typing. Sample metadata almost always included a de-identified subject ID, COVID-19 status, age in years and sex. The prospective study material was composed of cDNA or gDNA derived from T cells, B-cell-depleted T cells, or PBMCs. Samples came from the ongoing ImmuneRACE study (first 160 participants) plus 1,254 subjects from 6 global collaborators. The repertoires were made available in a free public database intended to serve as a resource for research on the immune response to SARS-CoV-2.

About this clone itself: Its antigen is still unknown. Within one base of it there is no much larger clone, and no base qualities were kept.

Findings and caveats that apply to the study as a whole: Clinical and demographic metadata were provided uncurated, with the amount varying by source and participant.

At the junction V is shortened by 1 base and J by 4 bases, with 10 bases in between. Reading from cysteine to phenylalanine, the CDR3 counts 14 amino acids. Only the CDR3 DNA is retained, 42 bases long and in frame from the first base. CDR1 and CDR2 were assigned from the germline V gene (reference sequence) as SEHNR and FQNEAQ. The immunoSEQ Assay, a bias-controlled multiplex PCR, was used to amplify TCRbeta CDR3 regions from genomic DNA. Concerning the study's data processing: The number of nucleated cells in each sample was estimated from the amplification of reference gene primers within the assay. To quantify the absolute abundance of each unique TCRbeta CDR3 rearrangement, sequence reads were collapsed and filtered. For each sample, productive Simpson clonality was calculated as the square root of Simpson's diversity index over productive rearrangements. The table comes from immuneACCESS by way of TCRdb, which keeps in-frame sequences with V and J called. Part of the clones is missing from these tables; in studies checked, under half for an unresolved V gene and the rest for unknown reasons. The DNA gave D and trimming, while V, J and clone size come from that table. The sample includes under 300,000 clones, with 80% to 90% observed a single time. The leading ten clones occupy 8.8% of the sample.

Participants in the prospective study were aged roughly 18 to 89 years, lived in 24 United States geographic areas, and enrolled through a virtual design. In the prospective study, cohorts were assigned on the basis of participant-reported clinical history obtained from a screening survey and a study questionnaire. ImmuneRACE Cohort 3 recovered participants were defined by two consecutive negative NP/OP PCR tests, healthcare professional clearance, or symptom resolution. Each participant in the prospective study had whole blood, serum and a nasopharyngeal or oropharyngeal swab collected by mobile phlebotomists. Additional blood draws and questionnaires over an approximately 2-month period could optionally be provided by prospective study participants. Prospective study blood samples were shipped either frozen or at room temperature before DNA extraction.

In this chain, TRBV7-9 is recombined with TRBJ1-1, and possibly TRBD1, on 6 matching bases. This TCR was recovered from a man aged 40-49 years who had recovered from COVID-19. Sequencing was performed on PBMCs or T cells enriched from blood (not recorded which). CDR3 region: CASSLDRVGTEAFF. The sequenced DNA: TGTGCCAGCAGCTTAGACAGGGTCGGCACTGAAGCTTTCTTT.